This TCR beta chain appears in the sequencing data of a study of shared clonotypes between healthy human individuals. Germline lookup yields CDR1 SGHAT and CDR2 FQNNGV. V lost 2 bases to trimming and J lost 0 bases, with 17 bases between them. The CDR3 has 18 amino acids. The naive CD8 population came from CD45RO-negative cells selected for CCR7, without terminally differentiated effector memory CD45RA+ cells. Participating donors were healthy, HIV-negative adults free of recent acute infections or vaccinations. A remark on this clone: The antigen is unknown.

Sorted-subset replicate PCR reactions were performed with approximately 180 ng DNA, corresponding to about 30,000 T cell genomes. Original processing notes: Filtering differed since immunoSEQ provided only junctions, with no quality scores. Using immunoSEQ multiplex PCR, the repertoire was profiled, and TCRdb retains in-frame clones only, with some absent. D and trimming come from the DNA, and the V and J calls and clone size come from that table. The data show 2 million to 2.5 million clones, about 93% seen once. General study points: Clonotypes that were shared across four donors made up 4% to 6% of naive CD4 clonotypes.

Sequencing was carried out using naive CD8+ T cells from PBMCs. The clonotype originates from a man aged 18 to 30 in good health. Some clones in this sample may be carry-over from other donors' samples. V usage is TRBV11-2 and J usage is TRBJ1-3, with D hard to call. DNA of the CDR3: TGTGCCAGCAGCTTACAAAAAGCGGCAGCGCACTCTGGAAACACCATATATTTT. Amino acid sequence: CASSLQKAAAHSGNTIYF. The complete variable domain, with remaining parts taken from reference TRBV11-2 and TRBJ1-3, reads EAGVAQSPRYKIIEKRQSVAFWCNPISGHATLYWYQQILGQGPKLLIQFQNNGVVDDSQLPKDRFSAERLKGVDSTLKIQPAKLEDSAVYLCASSLQKAAAHSGNTIYFGEGSWLTVV.